The sequence of this T cell receptor beta chain was determined in a study of blood T cells in healthy people across ages. Findings of the study overall: Diversity was higher, and naive CD4+ cells more numerous, in long-lived donors than in aged donors. Diversity was estimated from one million T cells, and these estimates were considered underestimates.

V was cut by 5 bases and J by 0 bases, with 16 bases left in between. The CDR3 loop spans 16 amino acids. Germline V gives CDR1 MNHNS, CDR2 SASEGT. About this clonotype itself: The antigen remains unidentified.

A J-beta primer mix and a sample-barcoded 5' primer were used in a second PCR of about 6 to 12 cycles. Tagging of each cDNA molecule was performed by a template-switch adaptor with 12 random nucleotides. TCRdb analysed the 5' RACE reads with MiXCR anew, one entry per CDR3 protein. The sample shows 1.5 million or so distinct CDR3 sequences, 35% to 45% of them seen only once. Sequencing was done on a sample of blood. This receptor was obtained from a woman aged 18-29 years in good health. The chain couples TRBV6-1 to TRBJ1-1; D is possibly TRBD1 (5 bases). The CDR3 DNA is TGTGCCAGCAGTATCGGGGGTACAGAGATGAACACTGAAGCTTTCTTT. This codes for CASSIGGTEMNTEAFF.